This TCR beta chain derives from a study of OX40 agonist ivuxolimab in advanced cancers. Study context: Enrollees could have had prior anti-PD-1, anti-PD-L1 or anti-CTLA-4 therapy, which over 35% had received.

TCRdb's table, derived via immunoSEQ multiplex PCR, lists solely in-frame clones and lacks some. The sample lists approximately 76,000 clones, roughly nine tenths occurring once. This CDR3 region has 12 residues. Germline V lookup: CDR1 MNHEY, CDR2 SVGAGI. The ends were cut back, 6 bases at V and 6 bases at J, with 8 bases in the middle. The sequencing used CD4+ or CD8+ T cells sorted from blood, collected in a trial of the OX40 agonist ivuxolimab. The sequence was collected from an adult with an advanced solid tumor such as melanoma, head and neck, liver or kidney cancer. V usage is TRBV6-5 and J usage is TRBJ2-2; D may be TRBD1 (5 bases). The CDR3 bases are TGTGCCAGCAGGACAGCGCCCGGGGAGCTGTTTTTT. Translating it yields CASRTAPGELFF.